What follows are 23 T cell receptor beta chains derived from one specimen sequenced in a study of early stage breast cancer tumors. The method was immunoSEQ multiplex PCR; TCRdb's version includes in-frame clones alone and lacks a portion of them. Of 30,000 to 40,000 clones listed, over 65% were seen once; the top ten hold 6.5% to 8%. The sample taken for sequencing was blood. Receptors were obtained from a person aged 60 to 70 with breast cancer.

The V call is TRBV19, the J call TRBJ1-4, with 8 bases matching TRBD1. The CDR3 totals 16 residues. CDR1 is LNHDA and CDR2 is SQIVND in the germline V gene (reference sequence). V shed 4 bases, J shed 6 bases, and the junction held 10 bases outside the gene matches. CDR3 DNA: TGTGCCAGTAGTACTCGGGGGACAGGCCGGCATGAAAAACTGTTTTTT. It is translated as CASSTRGTGRHEKLFF.

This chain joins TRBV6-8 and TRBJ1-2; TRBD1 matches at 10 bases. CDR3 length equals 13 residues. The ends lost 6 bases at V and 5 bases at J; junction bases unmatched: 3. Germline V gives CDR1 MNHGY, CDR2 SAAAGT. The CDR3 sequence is CASREDRGYGYTF. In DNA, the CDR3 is TGTGCCAGCAGGGAGGACAGGGGGTATGGCTACACCTTC.

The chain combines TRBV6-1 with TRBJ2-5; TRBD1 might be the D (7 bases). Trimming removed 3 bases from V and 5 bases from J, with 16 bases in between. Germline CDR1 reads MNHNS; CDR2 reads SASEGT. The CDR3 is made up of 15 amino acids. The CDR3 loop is CASSDRDRGGETQYF. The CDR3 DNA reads TGTGCCAGCAGTGACAGGGACAGAGGGGGGGAGACCCAGTACTTC.

The CDR3 nucleotides read TGTGCCAGCAGCCGAGTTACAGGGGGCACTGAAGCTTTCTTT. Translated: CASSRVTGGTEAFF. The chain couples TRBV6-5 to TRBJ1-1; 8 nucleotides agree with TRBD1. Trimming at V came to 6 bases and at J to 4 bases, leaving 7 bases not matched to a gene. Germline assignment: CDR1 MNHEY and CDR2 SVGAGI. The CDR3 is made up of 14 amino acids.

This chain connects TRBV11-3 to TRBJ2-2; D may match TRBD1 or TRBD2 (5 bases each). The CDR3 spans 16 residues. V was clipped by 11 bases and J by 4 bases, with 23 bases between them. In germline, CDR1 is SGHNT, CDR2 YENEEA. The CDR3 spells CASQRGQGRFTGELFF. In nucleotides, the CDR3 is TGTGCCTCCCAGCGTGGGCAGGGACGTTTCACCGGGGAGCTGTTTTTT.

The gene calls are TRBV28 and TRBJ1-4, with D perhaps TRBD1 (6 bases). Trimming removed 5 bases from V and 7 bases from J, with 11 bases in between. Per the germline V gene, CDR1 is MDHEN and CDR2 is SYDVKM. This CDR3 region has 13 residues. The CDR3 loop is CASSLGGREKLFF. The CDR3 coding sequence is TGTGCCAGCAGTCTAGGGGGTCGTGAAAAACTGTTTTTT.

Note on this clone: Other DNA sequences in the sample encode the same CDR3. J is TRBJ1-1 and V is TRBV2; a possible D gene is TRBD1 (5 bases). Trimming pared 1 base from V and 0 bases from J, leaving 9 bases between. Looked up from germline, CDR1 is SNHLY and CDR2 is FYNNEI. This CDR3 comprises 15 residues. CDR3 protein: CASSEGGRLNTEAFF. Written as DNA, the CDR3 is TGTGCCAGCAGTGAAGGGGGCAGATTGAACACTGAAGCTTTCTTT.

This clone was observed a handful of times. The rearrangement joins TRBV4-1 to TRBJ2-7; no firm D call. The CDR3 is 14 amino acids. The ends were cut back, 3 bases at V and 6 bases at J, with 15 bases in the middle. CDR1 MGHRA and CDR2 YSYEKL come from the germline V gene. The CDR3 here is CASSQFHPAVEQYF. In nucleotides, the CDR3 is TGCGCCAGCAGCCAGTTCCACCCGGCCGTCGAGCAGTACTTC.

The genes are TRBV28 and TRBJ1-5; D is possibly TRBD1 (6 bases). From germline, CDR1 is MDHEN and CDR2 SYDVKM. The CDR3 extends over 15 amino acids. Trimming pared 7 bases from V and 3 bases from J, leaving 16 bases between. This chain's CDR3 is CASTQSGAYNQPQHF. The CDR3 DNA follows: TGTGCCAGCACCCAGTCAGGGGCCTACAATCAGCCCCAGCATTTT.

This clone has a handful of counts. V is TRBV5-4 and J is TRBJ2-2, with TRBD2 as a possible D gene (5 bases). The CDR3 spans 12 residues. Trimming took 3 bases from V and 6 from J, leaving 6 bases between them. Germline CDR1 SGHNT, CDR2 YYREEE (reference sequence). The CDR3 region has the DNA TGTGCCAGCAGCTCACTAGCCGGGGAGCTGTTTTTT. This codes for CASSSLAGELFF.

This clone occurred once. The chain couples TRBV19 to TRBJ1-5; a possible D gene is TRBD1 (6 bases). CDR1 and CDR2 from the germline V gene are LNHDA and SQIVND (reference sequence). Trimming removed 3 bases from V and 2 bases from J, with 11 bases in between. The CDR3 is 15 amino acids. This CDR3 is CASSMRGAGNQPQHF. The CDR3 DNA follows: TGTGCCAGTAGTATGAGGGGGGCAGGCAATCAGCCCCAGCATTTT.

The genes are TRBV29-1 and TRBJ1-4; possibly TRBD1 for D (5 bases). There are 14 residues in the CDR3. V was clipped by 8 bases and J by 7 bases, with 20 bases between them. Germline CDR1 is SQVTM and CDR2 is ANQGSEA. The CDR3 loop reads CSIAIGARAEKLFF. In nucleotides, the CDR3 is TGCAGCATTGCGATTGGGGCCCGGGCTGAAAAACTGTTTTTT.

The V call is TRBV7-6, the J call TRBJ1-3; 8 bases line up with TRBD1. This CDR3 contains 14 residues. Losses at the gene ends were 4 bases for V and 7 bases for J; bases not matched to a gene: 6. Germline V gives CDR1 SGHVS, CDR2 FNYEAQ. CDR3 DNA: TGTGCCAGCAGCTCCGATGGACAGGGTAACACCATATATTTT. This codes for CASSSDGQGNTIYF.

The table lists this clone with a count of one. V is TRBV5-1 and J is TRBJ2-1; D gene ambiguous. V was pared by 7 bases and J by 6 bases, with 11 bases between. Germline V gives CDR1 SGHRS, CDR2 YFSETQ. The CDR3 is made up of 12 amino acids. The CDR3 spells CASHTLRNEQFF. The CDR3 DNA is TGCGCCAGCCACACGTTACGCAATGAGCAGTTCTTC.

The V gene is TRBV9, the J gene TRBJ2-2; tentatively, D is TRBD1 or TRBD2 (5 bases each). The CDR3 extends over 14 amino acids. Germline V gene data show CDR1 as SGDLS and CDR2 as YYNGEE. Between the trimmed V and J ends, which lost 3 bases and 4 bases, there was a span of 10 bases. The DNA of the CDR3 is TGTGCCAGCAGCGAACGGGACCGCACCGGGGAGCTGTTTTTT. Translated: CASSERDRTGELFF.

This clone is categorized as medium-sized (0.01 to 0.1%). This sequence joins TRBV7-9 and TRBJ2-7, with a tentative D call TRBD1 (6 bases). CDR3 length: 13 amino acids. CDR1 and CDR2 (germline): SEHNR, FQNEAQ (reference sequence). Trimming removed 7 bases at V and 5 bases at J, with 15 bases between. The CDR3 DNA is TGTGCCAGCACTCTGCCAGGGGCGAACGAGCAGTACTTC. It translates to CASTLPGANEQYF.

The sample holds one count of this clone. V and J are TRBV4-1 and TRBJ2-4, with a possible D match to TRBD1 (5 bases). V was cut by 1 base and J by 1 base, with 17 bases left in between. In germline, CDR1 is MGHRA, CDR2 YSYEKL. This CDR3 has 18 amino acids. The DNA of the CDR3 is TGCGCCAGCAGCCAAGGCTGGGCCCAGGGTGAGGCCAAAAACATTCAGTACTTC. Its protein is CASSQGWAQGEAKNIQYF.

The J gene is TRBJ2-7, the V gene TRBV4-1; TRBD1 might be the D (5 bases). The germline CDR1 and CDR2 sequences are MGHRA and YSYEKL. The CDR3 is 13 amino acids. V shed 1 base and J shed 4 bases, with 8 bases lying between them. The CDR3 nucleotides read TGCGCCAGCAGCCAAGGGGGCAAGTACGAGCAGTACTTC. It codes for CASSQGGKYEQYF.

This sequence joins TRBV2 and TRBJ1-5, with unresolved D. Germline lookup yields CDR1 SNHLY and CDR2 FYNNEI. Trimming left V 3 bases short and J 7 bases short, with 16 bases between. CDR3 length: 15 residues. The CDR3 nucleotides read TGTGCCAGCAGTGACCGGAGGTTAGGGAACCAGCCCCAGCATTTT. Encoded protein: CASSDRRLGNQPQHF.

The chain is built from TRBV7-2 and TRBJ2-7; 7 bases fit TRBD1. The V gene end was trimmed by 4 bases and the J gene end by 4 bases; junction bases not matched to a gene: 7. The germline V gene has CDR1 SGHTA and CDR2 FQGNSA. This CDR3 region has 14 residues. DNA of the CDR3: TGTGCCAGCAGCTATTCGAGGGACAGATACGAGCAGTACTTC. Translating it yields CASSYSRDRYEQYF.

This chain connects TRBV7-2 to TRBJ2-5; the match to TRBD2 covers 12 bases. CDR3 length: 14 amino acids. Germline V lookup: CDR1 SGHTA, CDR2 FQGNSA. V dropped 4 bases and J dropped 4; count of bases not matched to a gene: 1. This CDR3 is CASSSSGRGETQYF. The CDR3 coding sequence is TGTGCCAGCAGCTCTAGCGGGAGGGGAGAGACCCAGTACTTC.

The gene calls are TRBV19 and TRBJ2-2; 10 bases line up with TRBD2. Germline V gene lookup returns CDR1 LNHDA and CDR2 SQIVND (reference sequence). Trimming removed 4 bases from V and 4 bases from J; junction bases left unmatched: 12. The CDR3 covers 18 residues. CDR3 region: CASSTGGGVAGGTGELFF. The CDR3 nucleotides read TGTGCCAGTAGTACAGGGGGCGGGGTAGCGGGAGGCACCGGGGAGCTGTTTTTT.

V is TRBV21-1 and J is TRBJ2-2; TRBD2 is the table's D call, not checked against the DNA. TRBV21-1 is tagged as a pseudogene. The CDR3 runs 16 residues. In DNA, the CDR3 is TGTGCCAGCAGCAATGGGGCCACTGCGGGGACCGGGGAGCTGTTTTTT. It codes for CASSNGATAGTGELFF.